The T cell receptor beta chain described here comes from a study of blood T cell repertoires in COVID-19. Study context: Spain, Italy and the United States supplied samples that represented acute and convalescent COVID-19. T cells, B-cell-depleted T cells, or PBMCs supplied cDNA or gDNA.

Per the study methods: Reference gene primer amplification yielded estimated nucleated cell counts. The data were produced by immunoSEQ multiplex PCR, yet TCRdb's version contains in-frame clones alone and is incomplete. The V and J calls and clone size were taken over from that table, and D and trimming were inferred from the DNA. Of 14,000 or so clones in the sample, less than 95% were seen once. Germline CDR1 reads SGHTA; CDR2 reads FQGNSA. J was trimmed by 5 bases and V by 1 base; bases with no gene match: 6. CDR3 length: 16 amino acids. The genes are TRBV7-2 and TRBJ2-7; 12 bases match TRBD1. Sequences were obtained from peripheral blood. This TCR came from a human donor in a cohort sampled during active COVID-19. The CDR3 region has the DNA TGTGCCAGCAGCTTAGTGTTTGGGACAGGGGGCCACGAGCAGTACTTC. Residues: CASSLVFGTGGHEQYF.